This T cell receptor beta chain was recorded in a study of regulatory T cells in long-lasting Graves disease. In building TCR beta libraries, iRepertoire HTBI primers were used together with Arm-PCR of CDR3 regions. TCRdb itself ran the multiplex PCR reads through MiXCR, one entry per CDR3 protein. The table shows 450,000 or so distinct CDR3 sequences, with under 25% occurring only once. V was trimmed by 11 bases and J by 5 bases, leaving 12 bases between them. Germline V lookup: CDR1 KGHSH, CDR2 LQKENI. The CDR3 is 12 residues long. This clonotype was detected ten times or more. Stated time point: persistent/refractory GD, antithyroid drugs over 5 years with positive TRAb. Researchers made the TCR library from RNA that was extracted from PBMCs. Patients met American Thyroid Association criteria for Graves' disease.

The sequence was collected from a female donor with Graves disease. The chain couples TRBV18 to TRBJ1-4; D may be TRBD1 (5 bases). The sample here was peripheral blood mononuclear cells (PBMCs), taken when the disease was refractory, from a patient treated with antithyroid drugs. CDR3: CAGGRTNEKLFF. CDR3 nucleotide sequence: TGTGCCGGGGGTAGGACGAATGAAAAACTGTTTTTT.